This passage covers 13 T cell receptor beta chains from one sample sequenced in a study of T cell repertoires in cytomegalovirus infection. For these receptors, no antigen is known. From the reads, TCRdb called clonotypes with MiXCR, one entry per CDR3 protein. The table shows 750,000 to 950,000 distinct CDR3 sequences, with almost 30% occurring only once. The sample was cultured CD8+ T cells from PBMCs, taken from culture after CMV antigen stimulation. All receptors come from a human donor in good health (CMV status not recorded). Some clones in this sample may be carry-over from other donors' samples.

The genes are TRBV7-9 and TRBJ2-6; D uncertain. V lost 1 base to trimming and J lost 0 bases, with 10 bases between them. CDR3 size: 17 residues. Germline V gene sequence: CDR1 SEHNR, CDR2 FQNEAQ (reference sequence). The chain's CDR3 is CASSLGLAPSGANVLTF. The CDR3 region has the DNA TGTGCCAGCAGCTTAGGGTTAGCTCCCTCTGGGGCCAACGTCCTGACTTTC. Complete variable domain (other parts from reference TRBV7-9 and TRBJ2-6): DTGVSQNPRHKITKRGQNVTFRCDPISEHNRLYWYRQTLGQGPEFLTYFQNEAQLEKSRLLSDRFSAERPKGSFSTLEIQRTEQGDSAMYLCASSLGLAPSGANVLTFGAGSRLTVL.

This clonotype was counted a few times. The V and J genes are TRBV19 and TRBJ1-5; unclear D gene. The CDR3 consists of 15 residues. Deletions cut 0 bases from V and 1 base from J, with 7 bases between. Germline assignment: CDR1 LNHDA and CDR2 SQIVND (reference sequence). The CDR3 region is CASSIEGSSNQPQHF. CDR3 nucleotides: TGTGCCAGTAGTATAGAAGGGTCGAGCAATCAGCCCCAGCATTTT.

The chain carries TRBV7-9 and TRBJ2-1; the D gene is possibly TRBD2 (5 bases). Germline loops: CDR1 SEHNR, CDR2 FQNEAQ (reference sequence). Trimming removed 10 bases at V and 3 bases at J, with 19 bases between. This CDR3 has 15 residues. CDR3 sequence: CAISLFGRNYNEQFF. The DNA for the CDR3 is TGTGCCATATCATTATTTGGGAGAAACTACAATGAGCAGTTCTTC.

This clonotype was found a few times. The chain links TRBV4-1 to TRBJ1-1; D is unclear. The V gene's germline CDR1 is MGHRA and CDR2 YSYEKL. V was shortened by 3 bases and J by 4 bases, with 12 bases between the two germline ends. The CDR3 has 14 residues. The CDR3 loop reads CASSQQPGFTEAFF. The CDR3, as DNA: TGCGCCAGCAGCCAGCAGCCGGGTTTCACTGAAGCTTTCTTT.

Here the CDR3 reads CSVPDLGMNTEAFF. The CDR3 bases are TGCAGCGTGCCGGACTTGGGAATGAACACTGAAGCTTTCTTT. The J gene is TRBJ1-1, the V gene TRBV29-1; D is unclear. CDR1 is SQVTM and CDR2 is ANQGSEA in the germline V gene. Trimming removed 6 bases from V and 0 bases from J, with 14 bases in between. CDR3 length equals 14 residues.

This clonotype is classed as medium-sized. This chain joins TRBV28 and TRBJ1-1, with D maybe TRBD1 (5 bases). V was trimmed by 3 bases and J by 3 bases, leaving 11 bases between them. Germline CDR1 MDHEN, CDR2 SYDVKM. The CDR3 loop spans 14 amino acids. The CDR3: CASSLYRPDTEAFF. CDR3 nucleotides: TGTGCCAGCAGTTTGTACAGGCCGGACACTGAAGCTTTCTTT.

The chain couples TRBV12-3 or TRBV12-4 to TRBJ1-1, with D unresolved. CDR3 length: 16 amino acids. Between the trimmed V and J ends, which lost 4 bases and 7 bases, there was a span of 22 bases. Here the CDR3 DNA reads TGTGCCAGCAGTTCCCCTTCGACCGGGCATGTGGATGAAGCTTTCTTT. Its translation is CASSSPSTGHVDEAFF.

The chain has TRBV6-2 or TRBV6-3 and TRBJ2-1; 7 bases fit TRBD2. Germline V gene lookup returns CDR1 MNHEY and CDR2 SVGEGT. Germline trimming cut 2 bases from V and 3 bases from J; bases unmatched to any gene: 4. CDR3 length: 15 residues. CDR3 sequence reads: CASSYGAGNYNEQFF. CDR3 DNA: TGTGCCAGCAGTTACGGAGCGGGGAACTACAATGAGCAGTTCTTC.

Written as DNA, the CDR3 is TGTGCCAGCAGCTTACCCAGACAGGGGGCCACAGATACGCAGTATTTT. This encodes CASSLPRQGATDTQYF. The rearrangement uses TRBV7-9 and TRBJ2-3; 10 bases map to TRBD1. Germline CDR1 reads SEHNR; CDR2 reads FQNEAQ (reference sequence). The CDR3 extends over 16 amino acids. V shed 2 bases, J shed 2 bases, and the junction held 4 bases outside the gene matches.

V is TRBV2 and J is TRBJ2-1; TRBD1 aligns across 8 bases. V shed 6 bases and J 1 base; nucleotides not matched to a gene: 8. Germline assignment: CDR1 SNHLY and CDR2 FYNNEI. The CDR3 totals 16 residues. The CDR3 sequence is CASRGRTGSSYNEQFF. The CDR3 region has the DNA TGTGCCAGCAGGGGAAGGACAGGGTCATCCTACAATGAGCAGTTCTTC.

This rearrangement joins TRBV13 to TRBJ1-1; D may be TRBD1 (5 bases). This CDR3 has 14 residues. Trimming removed 6 bases at V and 6 bases at J, with 17 bases between. CDR1 is PRHDT, CDR2 FYEKMQ, per germline (reference sequence). The CDR3 nucleotides read TGTGCCAGCAGTTTCGGGGACGGGCGGGCTGAAGCTTTCTTT. Residues: CASSFGDGRAEAFF.

This clonotype was picked up a small number of times. The chain is built from TRBV6-2 or TRBV6-3 and TRBJ1-1; D perhaps matches TRBD1 (5 bases). V was pared by 2 bases and J by 8 bases, with 15 bases between. CDR3 length equals 14 residues. Germline loops: CDR1 MNHEY, CDR2 SVGEGT. CDR3 nucleotides: TGTGCCAGCAGTTACGCGCGGGCAGGGAACGAAGCTTTCTTT. Translating it yields CASSYARAGNEAFF.

In its sample, this clonotype is medium-sized. The chain joins TRBV7-8 to TRBJ2-6; no clear D. This CDR3 comprises 18 residues. The ends were cut back, 1 base at V and 0 bases at J, with 13 bases in the middle. The germline V gene has CDR1 SGHVS and CDR2 FQNEAQ. Written as DNA, the CDR3 is TGTGCCAGCAGCTTAGAGAGAGCCCCAATCTCTGGGGCCAACGTCCTGACTTTC. Protein: CASSLERAPISGANVLTF.